Sequencing of this T cell receptor (beta chain) was carried out in a study of cytomegalovirus exposure and HLA in healthy donors. Whole-study results and caveats: In a later analysis, 16,951 TCR beta sequences were associated with HLA alleles at 0.05 false discovery rate. The study put under 200 TCR beta chains on its list as cytomegalovirus-associated.

Trimming removed 6 bases from V and 5 bases from J, with 14 bases in between. The CDR3 runs 14 residues. CDR1 and CDR2 from the germline V gene are MNHEY and SMNVEV (reference sequence). The donors were healthy bone marrow donors. Regarding this clone: Its cognate antigen is unknown.

The primer mix had 60 Vbeta and 13 Jbeta primers. The data were produced by immunoSEQ multiplex PCR, yet TCRdb's version contains in-frame clones alone and is incomplete. The top ten hold approximately 1.5% of the sample, which has some 180,000 clones, more than 60% seen once. Material: PBMCs. The chain employs TRBV27 and TRBJ1-5; a weak D match, TRBD1 (6 bases). This receptor was identified in a man aged 18 to 29 in good health and CMV-seronegative. The CDR3 region is CASSPDRRHQPQHF. The CDR3, as DNA: TGTGCCAGCAGCCCCGACAGGAGGCATCAGCCCCAGCATTTT.